The 7 T cell receptor beta chains below all came from one sample that was sequenced in a study of blood T cell repertoires in COVID-19. Assay: immunoSEQ multiplex PCR; the TCRdb copy retains only in-frame clones and omits some. The table has roughly 130,000 clones, 75% to 90% seen once. The source material was PBMCs or T cells enriched from blood (not recorded which). These receptors were collected from a woman aged 50 to 60 who had recovered from COVID-19.

The DNA for the CDR3 is TGTGCCAGCAGCTTCGGGTACAATGAGCAGTTCTTC. It yields the protein CASSFGYNEQFF. The chain has TRBV5-4 and TRBJ2-1; D gene ambiguous. The CDR3 contains 12 residues. Germline V gene lookup returns CDR1 SGHNT and CDR2 YYREEE (reference sequence). V was pared by 2 bases and J by 4 bases, with 4 bases between.

This chain links TRBV27 with TRBJ2-7; D not certain. V lost 7 bases and J 1 base, leaving 14 bases between the germline ends. The germline V gene encodes CDR1 MNHEY and CDR2 SMNVEV (reference sequence). The CDR3 has 14 amino acids. The CDR3 DNA is TGTGCCAGCATGGAGACCGATGCTTCCTACGAGCAGTACTTC. Amino acid sequence: CASMETDASYEQYF.

The DNA of the CDR3 is TGTGCCAGCTGGGAAACAGGGATAAACTACGAGCAGTACTTC. Its protein product is CASWETGINYEQYF. The chain couples TRBV2 to TRBJ2-7; a weak D match, TRBD1 (6 bases). V was clipped by 8 bases and J by 3 bases, with 17 bases between them. This CDR3 has 14 residues. CDR1 and CDR2 (germline): SNHLY, FYNNEI.

The chain is built from TRBV5-1 and TRBJ1-6, with TRBD1 matching over 9 bases. Germline-derived CDR1 and CDR2 are SGHRS and YFSETQ. Unmatched junction bases numbered 11, after V lost 1 base and J lost 6 bases. The CDR3 has 18 residues. The CDR3 bases are TGCGCCAGCAGCTTGACTGAAATACAGGGGGCGGGTAATTCACCCCTCCACTTT. Its protein product is CASSLTEIQGAGNSPLHF.

This clone has just a few counts. The chain has TRBV20-1 and TRBJ2-5; TRBD2 matches 8 bases. V was pared by 3 bases and J by 2 bases, with 8 bases of the junction left unmatched. The CDR3 is made up of 15 amino acids. Germline V gene sequence: CDR1 DFQATT, CDR2 SNEGSKA (reference sequence). The CDR3 region is CSASQLAAKQETQYF. The CDR3 bases are TGCAGTGCTAGTCAACTAGCGGCGAAGCAAGAGACCCAGTACTTC.

The rearrangement links TRBV19 to TRBJ2-7, with 9 bases fitting TRBD1. CDR3 length: 13 amino acids. V lost 3 bases, J lost 3 bases, and 0 bases stayed unmatched. The germline V gene has CDR1 LNHDA and CDR2 SQIVND (reference sequence). DNA for the CDR3: TGTGCCAGTAGTATGGGACAGGGCTACGAGCAGTACTTC. Its translation: CASSMGQGYEQYF.

CDR3 sequence (DNA): TGTGCCAGCAGCCCGACTAGCGGGGGATTATACGAGCAGTACTTC. It translates to CASSPTSGGLYEQYF. V is TRBV7-2 and J is TRBJ2-7; 12 bases fit TRBD2. V trimming: 5 bases; J trimming: 4 bases; junction bases outside the gene matches: 6. CDR1 is SGHTA, CDR2 FQGNSA, per germline. CDR3 length equals 15 residues.